This entry features one T cell receptor (beta chain) sequence. Assay used: immunoSEQ multiplex PCR; TCRdb lists only in-frame clones, some missing. The sample has about 160,000 clones, roughly 93% seen once. Germline CDR1 reads MNHEY; CDR2 reads SMNVEV (reference sequence). CDR3 length: 18 amino acids. V was pared by 5 bases and J by 8 bases, with 27 bases between. This sample is part of a study of control samples from healthy donors and cancer patients. This chain uses TRBV27 with TRBJ1-4; maybe TRBD1 (5 bases). This sequence originates from a man in his late teens or twenties in good health. The specimen sequenced was blood. CDR3 in DNA: TGTGCCAGCAGTCCGCCGCAGGGTTCAGGGATACCTCGGGAAAAACTGTTTTTT. This encodes CASSPPQGSGIPREKLFF.